Below, one TCR beta chain is given with its context. Its binding antigen is unknown. Base qualities are not provided; no much larger clone lies one nucleotide away. The sample originates from a study of control samples from healthy donors and cancer patients (TCRdb year 2020). Receptor libraries were prepared by the immunoSEQ multiplex PCR assay. The source is immuneACCESS, and TCRdb retained only in-frame sequences with V and J called. Part of the clones is not carried over; for the studies checked, unresolved V genes explain less than half of this, and the remainder is unexplained. For this sample the table gives about 150,000 clones, of which 88% were detected only once. Around 1.6% of the sample goes to the ten largest clones. Sequenced: blood. The receptor was isolated from a man aged 18 to 30 in good health.

The CDR3 amino acid sequence is: CASSREWTLGYEQYF. The DNA reads as follows: TGCGCCAGCAGCCGTGAGTGGACCCTAGGATACGAGCAGTACTTC. The sequence links TRBV4-3 to TRBJ2-7, with the D gene too uncertain to name. CDR1 and CDR2 are read off the germline V gene as LGHNA and YSLEER. Including cysteine and phenylalanine, the CDR3 has 15 amino acids. Kept here is only the CDR3 DNA, which spans 45 bases and is read in frame from base 1. V sheds 4 bases and J sheds 4 bases, leaving 17 bases between their ends.